These 30 T cell receptor beta chains share one sample of origin, sequenced in a study of CD8 T cells in Susac syndrome. A quantity of roughly 0.5 to 1 ug RNA underwent reverse transcription using random hexamers. TCRdb reprocessed the immunoSEQ multiplex PCR reads with MiXCR, giving one entry per CDR3 protein. Of some 300,000 distinct CDR3 sequences listed, 85% are singletons. The sequencing sample was made of CD8+ T cells from PBMCs. These receptors all stem from a human donor with multiple sclerosis.

This chain connects TRBV7-9 to TRBJ2-1, with 10 bases aligning to TRBD2. The CDR3 consists of 13 residues. V shed 5 bases, J shed 5 bases, and the junction held 0 bases outside the gene matches. Germline V gene lookup returns CDR1 SEHNR and CDR2 FQNEAQ (reference sequence). The CDR3 spells CASSTSGNNEQFF. CDR3 nucleotide sequence: TGTGCCAGCAGCACTAGCGGGAACAATGAGCAGTTCTTC. Full variable domain (rest looked up from reference TRBV7-9 and TRBJ2-1): DTGVSQNPRHKITKRGQNVTFRCDPISEHNRLYWYRQTLGQGPEFLTYFQNEAQLEKSRLLSDRFSAERPKGSFSTLEIQRTEQGDSAMYLCASSTSGNNEQFFGPGTRLTVL.

The chain recombines TRBV5-6 with TRBJ1-5, with no clear D. Germline V gene data show CDR1 as SGHDT and CDR2 as YYEEEE. This CDR3 has 13 residues. The ends were cut back, 0 bases at V and 8 bases at J, with 9 bases in the middle. This CDR3 reads CASSLDREEPQHF. DNA of the CDR3: TGTGCCAGCAGCTTGGACCGGGAAGAGCCCCAGCATTTT.

V gene TRBV5-1 combines with J gene TRBJ2-7; maybe TRBD2 (6 bases). The CDR3 loop spans 16 amino acids. Trimming took off 1 base at V and 0 bases at J, with 14 bases between the two ends. The V gene's germline CDR1 is SGHRS and CDR2 YFSETQ. Here the CDR3 reads CASSLRLGLPSYEQYF. Here the CDR3 DNA reads TGCGCCAGCAGCTTGAGGTTGGGACTTCCCTCCTACGAGCAGTACTTC.

The chain carries TRBV29-1 and TRBJ1-1; D might be TRBD1 (5 bases). Germline V CDR1 and CDR2: SQVTM, ANQGSEA. CDR3 length: 13 amino acids. V lost 6 bases and J lost 3, with 14 bases in between. The CDR3 region has the DNA TGCAGCGTCATACGGGAGACAGACACTGAAGCTTTCTTT. Encoded protein: CSVIRETDTEAFF.

This clonotype was detected only once. This chain connects TRBV27 to TRBJ1-5, with 11 bases that match TRBD1. The CDR3 is made up of 14 amino acids. Germline CDR1 reads MNHEY; CDR2 reads SMNVEV (reference sequence). J gave up 8 bases and V 5 bases, and 5 bases lay outside the gene matches. DNA of the CDR3: TGTGCCAGCAGTCCCGGGACAGGGGGAAAGCCCCAGCATTTT. Its translation is CASSPGTGGKPQHF.

The rearrangement links TRBV5-6 to TRBJ1-1; 7 nucleotides line up with TRBD1. The CDR3 extends over 15 amino acids. The germline V gene encodes CDR1 SGHDT and CDR2 YYEEEE. V gave up 0 bases and J gave up 1 base; unmatched junction bases: 3. Written as DNA, the CDR3 is TGTGCCAGCAGCTTGGATAGACAGGGGAACACTGAAGCTTTCTTT. As protein: CASSLDRQGNTEAFF. The full variable domain, its missing parts supplied by reference TRBV5-6 and TRBJ1-1, is DAGVTQSPTHLIKTRGQQVTLRCSPKSGHDTVSWYQQALGQGPQFIFQYYEEEERQRGNFPDRFSGHQFPNYSSELNVNALLLGDSALYLCASSLDRQGNTEAFFGQGTRLTVV.

The rearrangement joins TRBV9 to TRBJ2-2; 7 nucleotides align to TRBD2. The CDR3 is 17 residues long. Germline lookup yields CDR1 SGDLS and CDR2 YYNGEE. V trimming: 3 bases; J trimming: 5 bases; junction bases outside the gene matches: 13. The CDR3 nucleotides read TGTGCCAGCAGCGCCCGACCTGGGGGGGAGAGGACCGGGGAGCTGTTTTTT. It specifies CASSARPGGERTGELFF.

The chain links TRBV4-3 to TRBJ2-7; no clear D. Trimming removed 0 bases at V and 2 bases at J, with 14 bases between. The CDR3 consists of 16 residues. Germline values: CDR1 LGHNA, CDR2 YSLEER. CDR3 sequence (DNA): TGCGCCAGCAGCCAAGATCACAGCTCAATGCCCTACGAGCAGTACTTC. It is translated as CASSQDHSSMPYEQYF.

V is TRBV14 and J is TRBJ1-2; D might be TRBD1 (5 bases). Trimming shortened V by 0 bases and J by 4 bases, and 15 bases separated the two germline ends. The CDR3 length is 16 residues. The germline V gene encodes CDR1 SGHDN and CDR2 FVKESK. The CDR3 DNA follows: TGTGCCAGCAGCCAAGATTTTGGGACCACCCTCTATGGCTACACCTTC. It translates to CASSQDFGTTLYGYTF.

This CDR3 reads CASSRTGAPYEQYF. CDR3 nucleotides: TGTGCCAGCAGTCGGACAGGGGCCCCGTACGAGCAGTACTTC. The rearrangement uses TRBV28 and TRBJ2-7, with 9 bases fitting TRBD1. The J segment lost 4 bases and the V segment lost 5 bases, leaving 6 bases of the junction unmatched. The germline gives CDR1 MDHEN, CDR2 SYDVKM. The CDR3 loop spans 14 amino acids.

The chain is built from TRBV28 and TRBJ2-7; D is unclear. Germline values: CDR1 MDHEN, CDR2 SYDVKM. The CDR3 is 11 residues long. Trimming shortened V by 1 base and J by 6 bases, and 4 bases separated the two germline ends. CDR3 in amino acids: CASSLLTEQYF. The CDR3 region has the DNA TGTGCCAGCAGTTTATTAACCGAGCAGTACTTC.

The J gene is TRBJ2-1, the V gene TRBV27; 8 bases agree with TRBD2. CDR3 length: 15 residues. CDR1 and CDR2 from the germline V gene are MNHEY and SMNVEV (reference sequence). Unmatched junction bases numbered 5, after V lost 3 bases and J lost 4 bases. The chain's CDR3 is CASSLGGRPYNEQFF. Written as DNA, the CDR3 is TGTGCCAGCAGTTTGGGCGGGAGGCCGTACAATGAGCAGTTCTTC.

The chain couples TRBV5-1 to TRBJ2-7, with a tentative D call TRBD1 (5 bases). Germline loops: CDR1 SGHRS, CDR2 YFSETQ. Trimming took 2 bases from V and 4 from J, leaving 10 bases between them. The CDR3 runs 13 residues. CDR3 bases: TGCGCCAGCAGCTTTTCTGGGGCGTACGAGCAGTACTTC. Its translation: CASSFSGAYEQYF.

The chain employs TRBV15 and TRBJ1-5; 7 bases line up with TRBD1. After removal of 5 bases from V and 7 bases from J, the junction contained 5 bases not matched to a gene. Germline values: CDR1 LNHNV, CDR2 YYDKDF (reference sequence). CDR3 size: 13 residues. The CDR3 nucleotides are TGTGCCACCAGCGCACAGGGGCAACAGCCCCAGCATTTT. This codes for CATSAQGQQPQHF.

This clonotype was observed a handful of times. The chain has TRBV20-1 and TRBJ2-7; 10 positions agree with TRBD2. The V segment lost 1 base and the J segment 5 bases; nucleotides outside the gene matches: 17. Germline V CDR1 and CDR2: DFQATT, SNEGSKA (reference sequence). This CDR3 spans 18 amino acids. CDR3 protein: CSARGVSGRALTGDEQYF. Written as DNA, the CDR3 is TGCAGTGCTAGAGGGGTGAGCGGGAGGGCTCTCACGGGTGACGAGCAGTACTTC.

This rearrangement joins TRBV7-9 to TRBJ1-1; 7 bases match TRBD1. Germline CDR1 reads SEHNR; CDR2 reads FQNEAQ (reference sequence). The V segment lost 0 bases and the J segment 0 bases; nucleotides outside the gene matches: 7. The CDR3 length is 17 residues. The CDR3 is CASSLASAGGMNTEAFF. CDR3 coding DNA: TGTGCCAGCAGCTTAGCGAGCGCAGGGGGTATGAACACTGAAGCTTTCTTT.

The chain has TRBV5-6 and TRBJ1-4; tentative D call: TRBD1 (5 bases). V was pared by 4 bases and J by 0 bases, with 13 bases between. Germline V gene lookup returns CDR1 SGHDT and CDR2 YYEEEE. The CDR3 covers 16 residues. Here the CDR3 reads CASSPITQATNEKLFF. The CDR3 nucleotides are TGTGCCAGCAGCCCGATCACACAGGCAACTAATGAAAAACTGTTTTTT.

The chain links TRBV5-6 to TRBJ1-5; D is unclear. V was cut by 2 bases and J by 2 bases, with 11 bases left in between. The CDR3 is 15 amino acids. Germline CDR1 SGHDT, CDR2 YYEEEE. The CDR3 loop is CASSLSPNGNQPQHF. The CDR3 DNA reads TGTGCCAGCAGCTTATCTCCGAACGGCAATCAGCCCCAGCATTTT.

J is TRBJ2-1 and V is TRBV7-9; D is perhaps TRBD1 (6 bases). The CDR3 runs to 14 residues. Deletions cut 5 bases from V and 4 bases from J, with 12 bases between. Germline CDR1 reads SEHNR; CDR2 reads FQNEAQ (reference sequence). The CDR3, as DNA: TGTGCCAGCAGCCAAGGGGGACGGTACAATGAGCAGTTCTTC. Residues: CASSQGGRYNEQFF.

The table lists this clonotype with a count of one. This chain joins TRBV15 and TRBJ1-2; tentatively, D is TRBD1 (5 bases). V was pared by 8 bases and J by 6 bases, with 25 bases between. This CDR3 has 16 amino acids. Germline V gene lookup returns CDR1 LNHNV and CDR2 YYDKDF (reference sequence). The CDR3 loop is CATAPARTPNLDGYTF. Written as DNA, the CDR3 is TGTGCCACCGCCCCCGCCCGGACACCTAATCTGGATGGCTACACCTTC. Filled out from reference TRBV15 and TRBJ1-2, the complete variable domain reads DAMVIQNPRYQVTQFGKPVTLSCSQTLNHNVMYWYQQKSSQAPKLLFHYYDKDFNNEADTPDNFQSRRPNTSFCFLDIRSPGLGDTAMYLCATAPARTPNLDGYTFGSGTRLTVV.

The chain links TRBV5-1 to TRBJ2-3; D unresolved. The germline V gene encodes CDR1 SGHRS and CDR2 YFSETQ. Trimming took off 4 bases at V and 0 bases at J, with 15 bases between the two ends. This CDR3 spans 16 amino acids. CDR3 amino acids: CASSTTEMTSTDTQYF. The CDR3, as DNA: TGCGCCAGCAGCACTACAGAGATGACTAGCACAGATACGCAGTATTTT.

The chain carries TRBV10-2 and TRBJ1-1, with D perhaps TRBD1 (5 bases). This CDR3 is 15 amino acids long. Germline CDR1 WSHSY, CDR2 SAAADI. With 0 bases removed from V and 1 base from J, the gap between germline ends came to 9 bases. CDR3 protein: CASSESVGQNTEAFF. The CDR3 region has the DNA TGCGCCAGCAGTGAGTCAGTCGGACAGAACACTGAAGCTTTCTTT.

The rearrangement joins TRBV7-9 to TRBJ1-4, with a tentative D call TRBD1 (6 bases). Germline assignment: CDR1 SEHNR and CDR2 FQNEAQ (reference sequence). CDR3 length: 14 amino acids. Trimming pared 5 bases from V and 4 bases from J, leaving 11 bases between. The CDR3 here is CASSQEGGNEKLFF. CDR3 coding DNA: TGTGCCAGCAGCCAAGAGGGGGGTAATGAAAAACTGTTTTTT.

The gene calls are TRBV28 and TRBJ1-6; TRBD1 might be the D (5 bases). This CDR3 contains 13 residues. Germline lookup yields CDR1 MDHEN and CDR2 SYDVKM. The germline V and J ends were trimmed by 6 bases and 7 bases, with 10 bases remaining between them. The CDR3, as DNA: TGTGCCAGCAGCCTAGGGGAGAATTCACCCCTCCACTTT. As protein: CASSLGENSPLHF.

This clonotype was seen more than once but under ten times. V gene TRBV27 combines with J gene TRBJ2-1; 14 bases fit TRBD2. This CDR3 has 16 amino acids. The trim removed 5 bases at V and 4 bases at J, leaving 4 bases unmatched. CDR1 and CDR2 from the germline V gene are MNHEY and SMNVEV (reference sequence). The chain's CDR3 is CASSPGTSGSYNEQFF. CDR3 in DNA: TGTGCCAGCAGTCCTGGGACTAGCGGGAGTTACAATGAGCAGTTCTTC.

The chain employs TRBV30 and TRBJ2-7; TRBD1 aligns across 7 bases. The CDR3 has 13 residues. The germline CDR1 and CDR2 sequences are GTSNPN and SVGIG (reference sequence). V gave up 4 bases and J gave up 3 bases; unmatched junction bases: 6. The CDR3 sequence: CAWTPAGGYEQYF. The CDR3, as DNA: TGTGCCTGGACTCCGGCAGGGGGCTACGAGCAGTACTTC.

V is TRBV28 and J is TRBJ2-3; 8 nucleotides align to TRBD2. The junction had 6 bases not matched to a gene; V was cut back by 7 bases and J by 3 bases. The CDR3 contains 14 residues. Germline CDR1 MDHEN, CDR2 SYDVKM. CDR3 loop: CASTNQRETDTQYF. The CDR3 DNA sequence: TGTGCCAGCACCAACCAGCGGGAGACAGATACGCAGTATTTT. Drawing the rest from reference TRBV28 and TRBJ2-3, the complete variable domain is DVKVTQSSRYLVKRTGEKVFLECVQDMDHENMFWYRQDPGLGLRLIYFSYDVKMKEKGDIPEGYSVSREKKERFSLILESASTNQTSMYLCASTNQRETDTQYFGPGTRLTVL.

The chain carries TRBV7-9 and TRBJ1-2, with TRBD1 matching over 7 bases. The germline CDR1 and CDR2 sequences are SEHNR and FQNEAQ (reference sequence). The CDR3 is made up of 11 amino acids. V gave up 8 bases and J gave up 8 bases; unmatched junction bases: 5. The CDR3 coding sequence is TGTGCCAGCGTAAGGGGGCACGGCTACACCTTC. Protein product: CASVRGHGYTF.

V gene TRBV9 combines with J gene TRBJ2-5, with D tentatively TRBD2 (5 bases). Trimming took 3 bases from V and 3 from J, leaving 18 bases between them. The CDR3 contains 16 residues. Germline loops: CDR1 SGDLS, CDR2 YYNGEE. The CDR3 loop reads CASSGGASEGEETQYF. The CDR3 DNA reads as TGTGCCAGCAGCGGAGGAGCGAGCGAGGGCGAAGAGACCCAGTACTTC.

The genes are TRBV5-5 and TRBJ2-7; D not certain. Looked up from germline, CDR1 is SGHKS and CDR2 is YYEKEE (reference sequence). V lost 2 bases and J lost 2, with 14 bases in between. This CDR3 spans 15 amino acids. The CDR3 nucleotides read TGTGCCAGCAGCTTTTGGAGCTCTTTTGCCTACGAGCAGTACTTC. It translates to CASSFWSSFAYEQYF.